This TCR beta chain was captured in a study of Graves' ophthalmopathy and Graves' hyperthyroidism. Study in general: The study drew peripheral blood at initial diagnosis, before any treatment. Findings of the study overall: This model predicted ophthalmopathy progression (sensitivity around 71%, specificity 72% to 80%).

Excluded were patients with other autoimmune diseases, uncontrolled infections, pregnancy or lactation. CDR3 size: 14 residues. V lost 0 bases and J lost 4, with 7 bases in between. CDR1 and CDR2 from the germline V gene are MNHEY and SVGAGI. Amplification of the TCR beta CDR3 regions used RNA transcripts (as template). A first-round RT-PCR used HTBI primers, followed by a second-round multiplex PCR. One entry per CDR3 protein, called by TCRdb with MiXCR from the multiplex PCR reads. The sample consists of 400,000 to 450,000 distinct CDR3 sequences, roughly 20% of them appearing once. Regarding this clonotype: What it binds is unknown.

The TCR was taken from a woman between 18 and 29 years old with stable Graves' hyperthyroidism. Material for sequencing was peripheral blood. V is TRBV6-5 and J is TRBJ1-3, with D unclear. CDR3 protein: CASSYSGSGNTIYF. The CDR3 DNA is TGTGCCAGCAGTTACTCAGGGTCCGGAAACACCATATATTTT.